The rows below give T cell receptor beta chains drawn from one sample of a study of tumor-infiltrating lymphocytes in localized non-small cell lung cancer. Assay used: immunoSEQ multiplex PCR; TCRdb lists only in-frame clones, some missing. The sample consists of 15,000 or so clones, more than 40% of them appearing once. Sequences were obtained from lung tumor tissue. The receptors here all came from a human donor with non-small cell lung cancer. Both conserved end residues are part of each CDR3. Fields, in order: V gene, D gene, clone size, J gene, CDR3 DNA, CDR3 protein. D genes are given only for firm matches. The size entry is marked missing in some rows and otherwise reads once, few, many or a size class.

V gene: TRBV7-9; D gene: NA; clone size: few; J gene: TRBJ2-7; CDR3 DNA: TGTGCCAGCAGCTCATCCGGGCCCTCGTCCGAGCAGTACTTC; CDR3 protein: CASSSSGPSSEQYF
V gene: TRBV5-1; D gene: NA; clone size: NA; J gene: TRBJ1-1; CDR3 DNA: TGCGCCAGCAGCTTGGGTGGGACGATGAACACTGAAGCTTTCTTT; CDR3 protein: CASSLGGTMNTEAFF
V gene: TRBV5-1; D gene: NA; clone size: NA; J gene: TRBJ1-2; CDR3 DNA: TGCGCCAGCAGCTGGGACGTTTCAGGCTACACCTTC; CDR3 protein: CASSWDVSGYTF
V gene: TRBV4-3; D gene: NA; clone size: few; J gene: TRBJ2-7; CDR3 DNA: TGCGCCAGCAGCCAAGACCGGGGCCCCGTCTCCTACGAGCAGTACTTC; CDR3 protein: CASSQDRGPVSYEQYF
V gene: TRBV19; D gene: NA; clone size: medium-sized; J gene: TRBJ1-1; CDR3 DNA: TGTGCCAGCAGCGTTGGGGGGGCAAACACTGAAGCTTTCTTT; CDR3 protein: CASSVGGANTEAFF
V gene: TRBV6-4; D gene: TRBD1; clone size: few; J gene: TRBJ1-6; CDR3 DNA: TGTGCCAGCAGTGGCGGGACAGGGACTAATTCACCCCTCCACTTT; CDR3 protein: CASSGGTGTNSPLHF
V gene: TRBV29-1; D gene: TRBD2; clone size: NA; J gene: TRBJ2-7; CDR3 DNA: TGCAGCGTTGGGGGACTAGCGGGAAGCCCCTCCTACGAGCAGTACTTC; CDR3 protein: CSVGGLAGSPSYEQYF
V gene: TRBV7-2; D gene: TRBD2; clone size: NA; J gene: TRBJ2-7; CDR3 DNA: TGTGCCAGCAGCTTGTCTCGTAGCGGGGGCTACGAGCAGTACTTC; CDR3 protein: CASSLSRSGGYEQYF
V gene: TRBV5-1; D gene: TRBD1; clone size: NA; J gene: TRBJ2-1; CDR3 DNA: TGCGCCAGCAGCTTGGCCAGGCAGGGGGCGATTATGGATGAGCAGTTCTTC; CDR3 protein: CASSLARQGAIMDEQFF
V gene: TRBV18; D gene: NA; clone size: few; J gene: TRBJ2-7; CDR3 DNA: TGTGCCAGCTCCCCACTACCCGCGGGACAGAGCTCCTACGAGCAGTACTTC; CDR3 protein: CASSPLPAGQSSYEQYF
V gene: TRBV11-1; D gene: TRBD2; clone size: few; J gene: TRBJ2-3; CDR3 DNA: TGTGCCAGCAGCTTCCCACTAGCGGGCACAGATACGCAGTATTTT; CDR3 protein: CASSFPLAGTDTQYF
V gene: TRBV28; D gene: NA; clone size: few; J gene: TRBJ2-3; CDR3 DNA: TGTGCCAGCAGTTTCGGGGGGCCCCAAGTGGATACGCAGTATTTT; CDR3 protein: CASSFGGPQVDTQYF
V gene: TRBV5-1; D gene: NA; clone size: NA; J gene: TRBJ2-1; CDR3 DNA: TGCGCCAGCAGCTTGGTGGGAGGGGGCGAGCAGTTCTTC; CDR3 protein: CASSLVGGGEQFF
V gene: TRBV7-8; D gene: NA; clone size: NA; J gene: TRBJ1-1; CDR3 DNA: TGTGCCAGCAGCCAAGACAACACTGAAGCTTTCTTT; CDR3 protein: CASSQDNTEAFF
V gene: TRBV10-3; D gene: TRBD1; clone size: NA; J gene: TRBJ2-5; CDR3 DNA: TGTGCCATCAAGGGACAGGGGGCAATTACAGAGACCCAGTACTTC; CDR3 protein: CAIKGQGAITETQYF
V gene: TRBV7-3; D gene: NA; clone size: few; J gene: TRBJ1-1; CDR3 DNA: TGTGCCAGCAGCTCGCAGAGGAACACTGAAGCTTTCTTT; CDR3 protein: CASSSQRNTEAFF
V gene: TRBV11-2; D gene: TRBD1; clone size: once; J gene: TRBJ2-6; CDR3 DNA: TGTGCCAGCAGGGACAGGGCAAATTCTGGGGCCAACGTCCTGACTTTC; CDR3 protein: CASRDRANSGANVLTF
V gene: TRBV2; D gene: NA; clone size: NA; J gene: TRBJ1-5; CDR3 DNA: TGTGCCAGCAGCTCGCAGGGGACCTATAGCAATCAGCCCCAGCATTTT; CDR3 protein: CASSSQGTYSNQPQHF
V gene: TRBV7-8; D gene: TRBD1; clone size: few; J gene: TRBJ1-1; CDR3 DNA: TGTGCCAGCAGCCGGGACAGGGGGCTCTCTGAAGCTTTCTTT; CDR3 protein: CASSRDRGLSEAFF
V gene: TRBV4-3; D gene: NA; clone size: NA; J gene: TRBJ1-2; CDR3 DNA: TGCGCCAGCAGCCAAGAGGCAGGGCTCGAAGCGTACACCTTC; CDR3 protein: CASSQEAGLEAYTF
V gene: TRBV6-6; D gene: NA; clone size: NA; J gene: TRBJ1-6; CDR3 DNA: TGTGCCAGCAGGACAGAAACCTATAATTCACCCCTCCACTTT; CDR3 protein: CASRTETYNSPLHF
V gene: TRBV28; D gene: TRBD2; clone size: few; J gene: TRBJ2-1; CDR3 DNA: TGTGCCAGCAGCACTCCTAGCGGGGGCCACAATGAGCAGTTCTTC; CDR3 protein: CASSTPSGGHNEQFF
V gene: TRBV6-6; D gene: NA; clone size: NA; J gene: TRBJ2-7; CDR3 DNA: TGTGCCAGCAGTTTCGGGGGCTACTCCTACGAGCAGTACTTC; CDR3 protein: CASSFGGYSYEQYF
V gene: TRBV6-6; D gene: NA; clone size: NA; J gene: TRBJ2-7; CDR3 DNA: TGTGCCAGCATTGGGCCCGCAGCCTACGAGCAGTACTTC; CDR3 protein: CASIGPAAYEQYF
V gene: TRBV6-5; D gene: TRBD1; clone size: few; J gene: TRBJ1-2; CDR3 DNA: TGTGCCAGCAGCTCACAGGGGGGCCACTATGGCTACACCTTC; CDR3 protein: CASSSQGGHYGYTF
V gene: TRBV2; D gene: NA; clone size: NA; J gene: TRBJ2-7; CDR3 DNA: TGTGCCAGCAGTGACAGGGTCTACGAGCAGTACTTC; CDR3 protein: CASSDRVYEQYF
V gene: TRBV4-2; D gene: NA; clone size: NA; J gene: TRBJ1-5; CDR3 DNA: TGTGCCAGCAGCCCGCCAAATCAGCCCCAGCATTTT; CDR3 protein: CASSPPNQPQHF
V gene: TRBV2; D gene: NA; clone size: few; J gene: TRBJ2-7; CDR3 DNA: TGTGCCAGCAGTAGGGGAACCTACGAGCAGTACTTC; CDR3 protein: CASSRGTYEQYF
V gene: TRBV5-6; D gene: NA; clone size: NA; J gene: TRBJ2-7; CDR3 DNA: TGTGCCAGCAGCTTGTGGGGCGAGCAGTACTTC; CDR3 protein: CASSLWGEQYF
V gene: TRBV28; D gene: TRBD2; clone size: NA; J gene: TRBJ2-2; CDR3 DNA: TGTGCCAGCGAAGCATTTAACCGGGAGGCCGGGGAGCTGTTTTTT; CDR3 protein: CASEAFNREAGELFF
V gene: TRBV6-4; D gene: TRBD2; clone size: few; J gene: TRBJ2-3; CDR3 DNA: TGTGCCAGCAGTGAGACTAGCGGGGGCACAGATACGCAGTATTTT; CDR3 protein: CASSETSGGTDTQYF
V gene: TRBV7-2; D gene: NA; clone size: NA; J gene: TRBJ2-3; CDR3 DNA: TGTGCCGGGAACGGGGGCCTCACAGATACGCAGTATTTT; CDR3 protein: CAGNGGLTDTQYF
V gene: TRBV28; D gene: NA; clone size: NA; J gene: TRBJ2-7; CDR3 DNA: TGTGCCAGCAGCTCAGGACCCTACGAGCAGTACTTC; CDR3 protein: CASSSGPYEQYF
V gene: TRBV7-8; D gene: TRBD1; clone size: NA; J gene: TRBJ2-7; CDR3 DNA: TGTGCCAGCAGCCAAGGACAGGGGCCCTCCTACGAGCAGTACTTC; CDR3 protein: CASSQGQGPSYEQYF
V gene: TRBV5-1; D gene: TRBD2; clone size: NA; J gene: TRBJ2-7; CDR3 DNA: TGCGCCAGCAGCTTGGATAGTAGCGGGGGCCCCTACGAGCAGTACTTC; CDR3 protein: CASSLDSSGGPYEQYF
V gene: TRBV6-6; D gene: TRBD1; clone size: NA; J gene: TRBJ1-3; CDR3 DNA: TGTGCCAGCAGTTACTCGGGACAGGGGACTGGAAACACCATATATTTT; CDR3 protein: CASSYSGQGTGNTIYF
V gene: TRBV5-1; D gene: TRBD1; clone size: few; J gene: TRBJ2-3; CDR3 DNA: TGCGCCAGCAGCTCGGCCACTTACTCGGGACAGATGGTAGTGTATTTT; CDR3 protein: CASSSATYSGQMVVYF
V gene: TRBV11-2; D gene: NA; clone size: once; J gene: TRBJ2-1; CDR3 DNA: TGTGCCAGCAGCTTAGCCCTCTATGAGCAGTTCTTC; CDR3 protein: CASSLALYEQFF
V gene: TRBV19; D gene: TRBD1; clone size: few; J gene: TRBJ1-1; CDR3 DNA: TGTGCCAGTAGAACAGGGGAATTAGACACTGAAGCTTTCTTT; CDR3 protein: CASRTGELDTEAFF
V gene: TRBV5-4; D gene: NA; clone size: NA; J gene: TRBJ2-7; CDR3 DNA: TGTGCCAGCAGCTCGACCTACGAGCAGTACTTC; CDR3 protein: CASSSTYEQYF